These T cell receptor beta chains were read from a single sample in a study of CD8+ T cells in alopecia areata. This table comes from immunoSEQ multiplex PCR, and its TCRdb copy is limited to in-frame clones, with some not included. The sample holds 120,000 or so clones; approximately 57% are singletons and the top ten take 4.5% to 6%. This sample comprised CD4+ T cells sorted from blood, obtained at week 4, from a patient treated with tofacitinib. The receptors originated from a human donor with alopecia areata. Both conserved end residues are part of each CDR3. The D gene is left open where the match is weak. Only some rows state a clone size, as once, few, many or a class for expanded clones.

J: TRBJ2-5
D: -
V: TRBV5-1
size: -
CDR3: CASSPRGQGETQYF
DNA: TGCGCCAGCAGTCCTCGGGGGCAGGGTGAGACCCAGTACTTC

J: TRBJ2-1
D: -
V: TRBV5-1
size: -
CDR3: CASSLMSEGNEQFF
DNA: TGCGCCAGCAGCTTGATGTCAGAAGGAAATGAGCAGTTCTTC

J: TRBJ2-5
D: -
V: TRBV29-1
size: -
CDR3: CSVEQGGGTQYF
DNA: TGCAGCGTTGAACAAGGGGGAGGGACCCAGTACTTC

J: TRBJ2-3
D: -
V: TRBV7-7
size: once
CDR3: CASSLSAKTASTDTQYF
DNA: TGTGCCAGCAGCTTATCCGCAAAGACCGCTAGCACAGATACGCAGTATTTT

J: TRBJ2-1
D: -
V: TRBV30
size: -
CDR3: CAWSPSLALSYNEQFF
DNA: TGTGCCTGGAGTCCATCCCTAGCGCTATCCTACAATGAGCAGTTCTTC

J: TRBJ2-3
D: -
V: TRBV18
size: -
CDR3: CASSPPFGRDGGTDTQYF
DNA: TGTGCCAGCTCACCACCGTTTGGCAGGGACGGCGGCACAGATACGCAGTATTTT

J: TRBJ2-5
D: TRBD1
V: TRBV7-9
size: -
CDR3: CASSPRPGGETQYF
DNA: TGTGCCAGCAGCCCACGGCCAGGGGGAGAGACCCAGTACTTC

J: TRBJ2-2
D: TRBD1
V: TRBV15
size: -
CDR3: CATEDRGRATGELFF
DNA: TGTGCCACCGAAGATAGGGGGCGAGCAACCGGGGAGCTGTTTTTT

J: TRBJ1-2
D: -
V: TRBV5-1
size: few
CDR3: CASSLDLFGDGYTF
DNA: TGCGCCAGCAGCTTGGATCTGTTCGGGGATGGCTACACCTTC

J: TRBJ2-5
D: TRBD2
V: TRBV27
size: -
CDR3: CASSLAGGSGTQYF
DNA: TGTGCCAGCAGTTTGGCGGGGGGCTCGGGAACCCAGTACTTC